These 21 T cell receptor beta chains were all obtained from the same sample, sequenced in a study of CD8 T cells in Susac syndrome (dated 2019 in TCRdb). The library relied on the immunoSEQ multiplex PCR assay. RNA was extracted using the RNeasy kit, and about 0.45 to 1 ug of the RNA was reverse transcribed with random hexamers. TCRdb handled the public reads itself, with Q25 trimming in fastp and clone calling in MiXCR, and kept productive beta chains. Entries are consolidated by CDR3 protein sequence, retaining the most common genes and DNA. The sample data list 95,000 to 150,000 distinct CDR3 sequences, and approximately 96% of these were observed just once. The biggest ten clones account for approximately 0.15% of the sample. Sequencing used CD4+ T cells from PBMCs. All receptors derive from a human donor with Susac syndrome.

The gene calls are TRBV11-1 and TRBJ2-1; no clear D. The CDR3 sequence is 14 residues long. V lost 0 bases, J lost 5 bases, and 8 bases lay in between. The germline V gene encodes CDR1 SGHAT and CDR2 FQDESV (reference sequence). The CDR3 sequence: CASSLARRHNEQFF. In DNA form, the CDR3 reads TGTGCCAGCAGCTTAGCCCGGAGACACAATGAGCAGTTCTTC.

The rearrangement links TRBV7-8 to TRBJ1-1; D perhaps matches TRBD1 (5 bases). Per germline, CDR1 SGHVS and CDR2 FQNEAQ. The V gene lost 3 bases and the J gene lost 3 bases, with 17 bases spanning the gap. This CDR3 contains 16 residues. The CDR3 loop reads CASSFMFPGWDTEAFF. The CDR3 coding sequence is TGTGCCAGCAGCTTCATGTTCCCAGGGTGGGACACTGAAGCTTTCTTT. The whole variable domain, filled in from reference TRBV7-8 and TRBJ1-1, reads GAGVSQSPRYKVAKRGQDVALRCDPISGHVSLFWYQQALGQGPEFLTYFQNEAQLDKSGLPSDRFFAERPEGSVSTLKIQRTQQEDSAVYLCASSFMFPGWDTEAFFGQGTRLTVV.

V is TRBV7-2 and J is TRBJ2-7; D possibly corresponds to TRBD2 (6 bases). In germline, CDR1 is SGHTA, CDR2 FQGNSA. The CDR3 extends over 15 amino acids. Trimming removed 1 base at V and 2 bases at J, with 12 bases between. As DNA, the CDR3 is TGTGCCAGCAGCTTAGGGGCCGGGAGTCCCTACGAGCAGTACTTC. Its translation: CASSLGAGSPYEQYF.

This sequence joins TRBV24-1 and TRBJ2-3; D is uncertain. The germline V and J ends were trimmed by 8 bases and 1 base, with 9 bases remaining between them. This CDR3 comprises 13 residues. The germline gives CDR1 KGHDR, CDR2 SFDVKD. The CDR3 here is CATIGAGTDTQYF. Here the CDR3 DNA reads TGTGCCACCATTGGAGCAGGCACAGATACGCAGTATTTT.

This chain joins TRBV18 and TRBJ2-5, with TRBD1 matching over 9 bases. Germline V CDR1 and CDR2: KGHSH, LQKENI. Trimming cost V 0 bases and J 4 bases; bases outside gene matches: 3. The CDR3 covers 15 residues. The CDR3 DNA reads TGTGCCAGCTCACCACCGGGACAGGGATCAGAGACCCAGTACTTC. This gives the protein CASSPPGQGSETQYF. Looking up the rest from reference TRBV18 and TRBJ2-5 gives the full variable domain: NAGVMQNPRHLVRRRGQEARLRCSPMKGHSHVYWYRQLPEEGLKFMVYLQKENIIDESGMPKERFSAEFPKEGPSILRIQQVVRGDSAAYFCASSPPGQGSETQYFGPGTRLLVL.

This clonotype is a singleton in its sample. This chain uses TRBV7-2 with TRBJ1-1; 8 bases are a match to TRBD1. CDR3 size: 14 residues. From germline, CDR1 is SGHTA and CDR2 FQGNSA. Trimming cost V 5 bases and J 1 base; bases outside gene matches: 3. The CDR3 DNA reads TGTGCCAGCAGCCCTACAGGGGGGAACACTGAAGCTTTCTTT. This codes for CASSPTGGNTEAFF.

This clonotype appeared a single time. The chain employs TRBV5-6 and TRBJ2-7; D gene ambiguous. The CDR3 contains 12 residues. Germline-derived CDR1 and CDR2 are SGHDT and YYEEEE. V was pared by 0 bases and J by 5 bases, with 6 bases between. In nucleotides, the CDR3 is TGTGCCAGCAGCTTGGCGGACCACGAGCAGTACTTC. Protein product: CASSLADHEQYF.

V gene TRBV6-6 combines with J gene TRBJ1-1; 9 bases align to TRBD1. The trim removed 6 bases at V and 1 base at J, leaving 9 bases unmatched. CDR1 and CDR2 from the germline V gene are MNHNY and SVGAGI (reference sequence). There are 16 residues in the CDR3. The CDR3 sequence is CASSLRAGQGNTEAFF. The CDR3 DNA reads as TGTGCCAGCAGCCTCCGAGCGGGACAGGGGAACACTGAAGCTTTCTTT.

The CDR3 DNA sequence: TGTGCCAGCAGCCCAACGTCCGGCCACGACTACGAGCAGTACTTC. It yields the protein CASSPTSGHDYEQYF. The chain has TRBV7-2 and TRBJ2-7; D is unresolved. The CDR3 loop spans 15 amino acids. V was cut by 5 bases and J by 3 bases, with 17 bases left in between. Germline V lookup: CDR1 SGHTA, CDR2 FQGNSA.

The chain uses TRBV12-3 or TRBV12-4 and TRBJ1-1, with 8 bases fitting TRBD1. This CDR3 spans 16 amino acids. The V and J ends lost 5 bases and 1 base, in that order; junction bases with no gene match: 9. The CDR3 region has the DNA TGTGCCAGCAGTATCGGACAGGGAAGATGGAACACTGAAGCTTTCTTT. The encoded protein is CASSIGQGRWNTEAFF.

The CDR3 here is CAWRGQASNQPQHF. CDR3 in DNA: TGTGCCTGGAGGGGACAGGCTAGCAATCAGCCCCAGCATTTT. The V call is TRBV30, the J call TRBJ1-5; 8 bases align to TRBD1. V lost 3 bases to trimming and J lost 0 bases; unmatched junction nucleotides: 1. Germline lookup yields CDR1 GTSNPN and CDR2 SVGIG (reference sequence). This CDR3 has 14 residues.

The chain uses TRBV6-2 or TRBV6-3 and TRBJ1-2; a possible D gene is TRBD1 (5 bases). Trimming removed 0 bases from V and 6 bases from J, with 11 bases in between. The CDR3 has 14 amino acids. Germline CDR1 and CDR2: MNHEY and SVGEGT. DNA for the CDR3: TGTGCCAGCAGTTACTCGACAGCGGCAGATGGCTACACCTTC. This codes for CASSYSTAADGYTF.

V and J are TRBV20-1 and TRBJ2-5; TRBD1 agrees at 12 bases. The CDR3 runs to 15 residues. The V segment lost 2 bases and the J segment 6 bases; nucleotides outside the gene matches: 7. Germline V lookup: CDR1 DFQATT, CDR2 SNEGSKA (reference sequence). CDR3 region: CSARPGTGGEKTQYF. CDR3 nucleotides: TGCAGTGCTAGACCCGGGACAGGGGGCGAGAAGACCCAGTACTTC.

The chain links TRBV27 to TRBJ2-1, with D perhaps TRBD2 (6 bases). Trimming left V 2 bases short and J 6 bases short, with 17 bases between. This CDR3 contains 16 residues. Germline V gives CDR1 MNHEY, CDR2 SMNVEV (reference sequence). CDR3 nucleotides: TGTGCCAGCAGTTTAAAATCGGGAGCCTCGCTCAATGAGCAGTTCTTC. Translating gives CASSLKSGASLNEQFF.

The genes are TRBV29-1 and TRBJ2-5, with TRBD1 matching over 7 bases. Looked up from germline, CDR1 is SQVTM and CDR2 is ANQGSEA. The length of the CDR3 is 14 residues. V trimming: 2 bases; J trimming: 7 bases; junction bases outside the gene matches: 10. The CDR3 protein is CSVEQGQTTGTQYF. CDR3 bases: TGCAGCGTTGAACAGGGACAGACCACGGGGACCCAGTACTTC. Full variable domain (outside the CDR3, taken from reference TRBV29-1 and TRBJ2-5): SAVISQKPSRDICQRGTSLTIQCQVDSQVTMMFWYRQQPGQSLTLIATANQGSEATYESGFVIDKFPISRPNLTFSTLTVSNMSPEDSSIYLCSVEQGQTTGTQYFGPGTRLLVL.

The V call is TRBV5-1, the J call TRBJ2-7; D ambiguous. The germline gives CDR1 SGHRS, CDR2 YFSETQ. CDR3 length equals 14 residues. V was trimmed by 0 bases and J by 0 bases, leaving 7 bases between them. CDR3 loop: CASSLDPSSYEQYF. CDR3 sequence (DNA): TGCGCCAGCAGCTTGGATCCGAGCTCCTACGAGCAGTACTTC.

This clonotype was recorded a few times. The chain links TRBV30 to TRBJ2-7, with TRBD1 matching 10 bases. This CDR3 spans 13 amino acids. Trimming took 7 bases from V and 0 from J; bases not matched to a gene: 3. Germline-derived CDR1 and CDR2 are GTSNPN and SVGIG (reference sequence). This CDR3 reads CASRTGGSYEQYF. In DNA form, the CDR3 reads TGTGCCTCAAGGACAGGGGGCTCCTACGAGCAGTACTTC.

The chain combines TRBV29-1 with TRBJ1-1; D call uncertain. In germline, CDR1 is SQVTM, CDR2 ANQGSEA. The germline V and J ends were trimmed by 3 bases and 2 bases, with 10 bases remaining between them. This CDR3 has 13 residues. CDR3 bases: TGCAGCGTTGATGAAGCCGGTAACACTGAAGCTTTCTTT. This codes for CSVDEAGNTEAFF.

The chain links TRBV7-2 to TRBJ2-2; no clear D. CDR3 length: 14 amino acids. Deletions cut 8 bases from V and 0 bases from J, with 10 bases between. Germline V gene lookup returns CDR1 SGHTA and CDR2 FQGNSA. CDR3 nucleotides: TGTGCCAGCCTCCCCAATTCGAACACCGGGGAGCTGTTTTTT. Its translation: CASLPNSNTGELFF.

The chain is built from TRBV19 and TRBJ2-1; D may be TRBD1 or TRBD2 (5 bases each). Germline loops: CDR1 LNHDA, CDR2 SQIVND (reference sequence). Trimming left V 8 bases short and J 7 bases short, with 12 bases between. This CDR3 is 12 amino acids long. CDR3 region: CASGGLENEQFF. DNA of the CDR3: TGTGCCAGTGGGGGATTGGAGAATGAGCAGTTCTTC.

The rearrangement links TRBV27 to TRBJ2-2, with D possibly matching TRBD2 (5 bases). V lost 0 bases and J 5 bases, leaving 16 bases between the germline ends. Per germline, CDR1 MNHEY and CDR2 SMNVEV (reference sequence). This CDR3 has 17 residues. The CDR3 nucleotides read TGTGCCAGCAGTTTATCGCAGCGGAGTAGGAGGACCGGGGAGCTGTTTTTT. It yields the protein CASSLSQRSRRTGELFF.